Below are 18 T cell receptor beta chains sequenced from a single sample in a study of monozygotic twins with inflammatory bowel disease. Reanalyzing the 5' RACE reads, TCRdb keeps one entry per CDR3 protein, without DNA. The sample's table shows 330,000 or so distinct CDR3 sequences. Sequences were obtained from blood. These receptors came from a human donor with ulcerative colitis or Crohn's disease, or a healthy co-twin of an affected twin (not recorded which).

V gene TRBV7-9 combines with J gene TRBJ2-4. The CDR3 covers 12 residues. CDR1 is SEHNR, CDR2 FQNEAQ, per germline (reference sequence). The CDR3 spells CASSSPENIQYF. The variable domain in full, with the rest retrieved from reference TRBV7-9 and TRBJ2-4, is DTGVSQNPRHKITKRGQNVTFRCDPISEHNRLYWYRQTLGQGPEFLTYFQNEAQLEKSRLLSDRFSAERPKGSFSTLEIQRTEQGDSAMYLCASSSPENIQYFGAGTRLSVL.

This CDR3 reads CSARETAYNSPLHF. The chain joins TRBV20-1 to TRBJ1-6; no DNA is available, so the TRBD1 call from TCRdb remains unchecked. Germline CDR1 DFQATT, CDR2 SNEGSKA (reference sequence). The CDR3 covers 14 residues.

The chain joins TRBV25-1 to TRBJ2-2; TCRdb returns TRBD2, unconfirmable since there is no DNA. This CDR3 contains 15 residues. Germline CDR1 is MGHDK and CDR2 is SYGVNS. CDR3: CASSEYGTARGELFF.

CDR3 loop: CASSSPSGPYEQYF. The rearrangement links TRBV7-2 to TRBJ2-7. The CDR3 is 14 residues long. Germline V gene data show CDR1 as SGHTA and CDR2 as FQGNSA. Variable domain in full (rest from reference TRBV7-2 and TRBJ2-7): GAGVSQSPSNKVTEKGKDVELRCDPISGHTALYWYRQSLGQGLEFLIYFQGNSAPDKSGLPSDRFSAERTGGSVSTLTIQRTQQEDSAVYLCASSSPSGPYEQYFGPGTRLTVT.

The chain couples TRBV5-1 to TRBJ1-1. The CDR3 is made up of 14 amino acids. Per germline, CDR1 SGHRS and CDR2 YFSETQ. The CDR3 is CASHVEGRRTEAFF.

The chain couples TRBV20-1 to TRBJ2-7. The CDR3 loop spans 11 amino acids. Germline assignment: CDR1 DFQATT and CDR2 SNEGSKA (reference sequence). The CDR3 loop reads CSALEITEQYF.

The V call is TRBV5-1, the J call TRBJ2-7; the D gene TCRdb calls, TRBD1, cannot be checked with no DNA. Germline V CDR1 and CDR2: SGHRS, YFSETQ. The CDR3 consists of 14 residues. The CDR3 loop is CASSLSRGPYEQYF.

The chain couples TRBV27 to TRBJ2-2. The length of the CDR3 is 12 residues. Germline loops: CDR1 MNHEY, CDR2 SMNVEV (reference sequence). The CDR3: CASNQVTGELFF.

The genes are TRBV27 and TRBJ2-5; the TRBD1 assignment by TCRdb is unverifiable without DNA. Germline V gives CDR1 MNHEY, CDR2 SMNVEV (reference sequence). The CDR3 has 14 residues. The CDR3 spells CASSYEGGQETQYF.

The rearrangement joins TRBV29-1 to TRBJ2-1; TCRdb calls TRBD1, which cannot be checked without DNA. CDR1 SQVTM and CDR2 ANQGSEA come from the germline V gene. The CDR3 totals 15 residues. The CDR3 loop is CSVDYGTGSYNEQFF.

The CDR3 is CASSARDRGPGELFF. V gene TRBV4-1 combines with J gene TRBJ2-2; TCRdb names TRBD1, which stays unverified in the absence of DNA. Germline CDR1 reads MGHRA; CDR2 reads YSYEKL. This CDR3 has 15 amino acids.

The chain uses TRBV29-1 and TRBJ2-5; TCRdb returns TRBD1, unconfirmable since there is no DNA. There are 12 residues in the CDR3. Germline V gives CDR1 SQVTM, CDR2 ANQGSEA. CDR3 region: CSVERGQETQYF.

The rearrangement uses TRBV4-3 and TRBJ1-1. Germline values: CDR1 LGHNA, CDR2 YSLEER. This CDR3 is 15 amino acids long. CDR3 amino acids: CASSQDTAAVTEAFF.

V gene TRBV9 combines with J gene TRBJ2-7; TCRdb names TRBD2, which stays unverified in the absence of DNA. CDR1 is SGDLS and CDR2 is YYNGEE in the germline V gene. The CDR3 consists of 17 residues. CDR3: CASSPTSGGQVKYEQYF. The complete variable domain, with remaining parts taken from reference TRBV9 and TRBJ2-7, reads DSGVTQTPKHLITATGQRVTLRCSPRSGDLSVYWYQQSLDQGLQFLIQYYNGEERAKGNILERFSAQQFPDLHSELNLSSLELGDSALYFCASSPTSGGQVKYEQYFGPGTRLTVT.

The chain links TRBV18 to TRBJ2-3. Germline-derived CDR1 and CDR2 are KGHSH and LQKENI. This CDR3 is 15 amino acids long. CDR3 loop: CASSPPQRPTDTQYF.

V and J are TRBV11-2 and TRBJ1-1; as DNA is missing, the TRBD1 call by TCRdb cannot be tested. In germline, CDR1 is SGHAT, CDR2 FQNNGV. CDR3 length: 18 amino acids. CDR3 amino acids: CASSLGPITQGMNTEAFF.

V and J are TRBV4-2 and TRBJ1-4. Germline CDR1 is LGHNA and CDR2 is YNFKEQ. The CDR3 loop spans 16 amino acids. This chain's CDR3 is CASSQEGVSPALKLFF.

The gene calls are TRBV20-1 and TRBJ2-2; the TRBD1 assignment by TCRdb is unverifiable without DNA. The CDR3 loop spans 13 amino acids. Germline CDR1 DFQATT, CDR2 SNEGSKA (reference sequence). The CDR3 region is CSARTGVDGELFF.